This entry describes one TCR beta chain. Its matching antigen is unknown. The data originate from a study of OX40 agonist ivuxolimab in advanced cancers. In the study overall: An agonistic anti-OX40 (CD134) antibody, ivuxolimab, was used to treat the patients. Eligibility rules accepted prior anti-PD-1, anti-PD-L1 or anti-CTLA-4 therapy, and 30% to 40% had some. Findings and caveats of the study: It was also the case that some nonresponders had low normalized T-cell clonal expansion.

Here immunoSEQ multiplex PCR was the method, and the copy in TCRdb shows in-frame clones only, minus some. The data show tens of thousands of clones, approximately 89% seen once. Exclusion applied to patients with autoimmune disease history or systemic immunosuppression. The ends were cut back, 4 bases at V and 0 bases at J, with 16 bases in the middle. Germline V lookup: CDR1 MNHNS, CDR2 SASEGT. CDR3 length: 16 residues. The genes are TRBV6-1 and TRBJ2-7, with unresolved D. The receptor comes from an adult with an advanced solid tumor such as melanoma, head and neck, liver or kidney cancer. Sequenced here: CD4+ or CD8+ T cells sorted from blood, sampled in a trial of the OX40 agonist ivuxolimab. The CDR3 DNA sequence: TGTGCCAGCAGTGTAGGACGAAAACTTGCCTCCTACGAGCAGTACTTC. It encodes CASSVGRKLASYEQYF.